This T cell receptor beta chain was sequenced in a study of blood T cells in healthy people across ages. Next came a second PCR, run for about 7 to 12 cycles, which used a sample-barcoded 5' primer along with a J-beta primer mix. TCRdb reprocessed the 5' RACE reads with MiXCR, giving one entry per CDR3 protein. The sample contains some 1.8 million distinct CDR3 sequences, more than 35% of which appear only once. The germline CDR1 and CDR2 sequences are ENHRY and SYGVKD. Trimming removed 3 bases from V and 3 bases from J, with 9 bases in between. CDR3 length: 13 residues. V is TRBV10-3 and J is TRBJ2-7; no reliable D call. The sequenced sample was blood. The sequence came from a human donor in good health. Here the CDR3 DNA reads TGTGCCATCAGTGAAAACAGCTACTACGAGCAGTACTTC. It specifies CAISENSYYEQYF.